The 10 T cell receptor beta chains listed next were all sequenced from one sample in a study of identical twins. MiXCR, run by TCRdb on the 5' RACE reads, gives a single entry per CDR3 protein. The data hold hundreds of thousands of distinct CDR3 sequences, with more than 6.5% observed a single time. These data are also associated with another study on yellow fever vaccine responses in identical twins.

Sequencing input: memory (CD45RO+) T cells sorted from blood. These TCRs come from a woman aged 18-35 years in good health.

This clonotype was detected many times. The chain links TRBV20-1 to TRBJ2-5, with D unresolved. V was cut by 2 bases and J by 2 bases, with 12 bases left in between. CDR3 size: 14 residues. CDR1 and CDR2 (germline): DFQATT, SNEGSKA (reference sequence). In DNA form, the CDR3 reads TGCAGTGCTAGAAAGGAGTCTTTACAAGAGACCCAGTACTTC. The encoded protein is CSARKESLQETQYF.

The CDR3 bases are TGTGCCATCAGCGAAGTCCGGGAGCCCCAGCATTTT. Translated: CAISEVREPQHF. V usage is TRBV10-3 and J usage is TRBJ1-5, with D unclear. CDR3 size: 12 residues. V was trimmed by 6 bases and J by 8 bases, leaving 11 bases between them. Per germline, CDR1 ENHRY and CDR2 SYGVKD.

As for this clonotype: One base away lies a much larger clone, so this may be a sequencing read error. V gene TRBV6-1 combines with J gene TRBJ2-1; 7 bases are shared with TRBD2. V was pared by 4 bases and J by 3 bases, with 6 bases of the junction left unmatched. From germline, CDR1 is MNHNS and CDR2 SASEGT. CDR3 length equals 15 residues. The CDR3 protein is CASSGSGGSYNEQFF. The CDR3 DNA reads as TGTGCCAGCAGTGGATCTGGCGGGAGCTACAATGAGCAGTTCTTC.

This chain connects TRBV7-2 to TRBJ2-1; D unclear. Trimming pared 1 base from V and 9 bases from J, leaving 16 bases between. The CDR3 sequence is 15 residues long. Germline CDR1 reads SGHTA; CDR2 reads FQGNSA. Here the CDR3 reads CASSLGPGAPSEQFF. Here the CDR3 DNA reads TGTGCCAGCAGCTTAGGTCCGGGCGCCCCCTCTGAGCAGTTCTTC.

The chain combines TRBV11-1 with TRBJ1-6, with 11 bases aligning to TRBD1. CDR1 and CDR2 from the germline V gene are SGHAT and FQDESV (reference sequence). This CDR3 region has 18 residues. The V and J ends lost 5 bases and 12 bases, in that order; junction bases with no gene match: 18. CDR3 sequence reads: CASSLQLSDRGQVKPLHF. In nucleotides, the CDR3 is TGTGCCAGCAGCCTCCAATTATCGGACAGGGGGCAAGTAAAACCCCTCCACTTT.

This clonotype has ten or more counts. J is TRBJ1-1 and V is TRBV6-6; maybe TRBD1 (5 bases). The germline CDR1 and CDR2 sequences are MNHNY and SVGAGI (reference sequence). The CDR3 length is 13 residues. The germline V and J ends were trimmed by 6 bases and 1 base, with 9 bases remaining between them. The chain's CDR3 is CASRGTANTEAFF. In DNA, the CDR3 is TGTGCCAGCAGGGGGACGGCGAACACTGAAGCTTTCTTT.

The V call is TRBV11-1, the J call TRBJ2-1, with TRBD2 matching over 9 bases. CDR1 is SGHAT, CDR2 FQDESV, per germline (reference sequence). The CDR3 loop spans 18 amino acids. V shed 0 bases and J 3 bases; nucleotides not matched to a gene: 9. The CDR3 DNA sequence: TGTGCCAGCAGCTTAGCTGGGGCTAGCGGGATCCTCTACAATGAGCAGTTCTTC. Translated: CASSLAGASGILYNEQFF.

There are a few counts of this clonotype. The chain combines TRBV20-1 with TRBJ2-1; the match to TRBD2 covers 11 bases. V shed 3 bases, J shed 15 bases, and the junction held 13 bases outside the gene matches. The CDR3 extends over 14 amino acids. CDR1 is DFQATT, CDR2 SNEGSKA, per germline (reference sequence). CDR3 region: CSARAGLAVGGWFF. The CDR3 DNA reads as TGCAGTGCTAGGGCGGGACTAGCGGTGGGAGGATGGTTCTTC.

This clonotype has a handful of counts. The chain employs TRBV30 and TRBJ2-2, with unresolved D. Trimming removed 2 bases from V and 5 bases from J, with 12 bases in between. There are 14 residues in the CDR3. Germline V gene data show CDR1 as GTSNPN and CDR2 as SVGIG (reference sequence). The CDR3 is CAWSHDGYTGELFF. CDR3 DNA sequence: TGTGCCTGGAGTCACGACGGGTATACCGGGGAGCTGTTTTTT.

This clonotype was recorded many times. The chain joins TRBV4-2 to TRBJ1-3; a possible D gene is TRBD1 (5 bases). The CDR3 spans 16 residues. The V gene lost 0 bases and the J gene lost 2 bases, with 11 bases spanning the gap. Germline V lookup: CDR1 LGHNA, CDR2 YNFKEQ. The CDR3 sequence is CASSQDVGGTGNTIYF. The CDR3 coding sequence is TGTGCCAGCAGCCAAGATGTGGGGGGGACTGGAAACACCATATATTTT.